This TCR beta chain was identified in a study of CD8 T cells in ankylosing spondylitis. The V and J ends lost 1 base and 1 base respectively, with 13 bases between them. The CDR3 sequence is 15 residues long. Germline assignment: CDR1 SQVTM and CDR2 ANQGSEA. General study findings and limits: Disease-linked clones had a CD8+ phenotype and relatively low frequency in peripheral blood.

As the method for making TCR beta libraries, quantitative 5'-RACE with molecular barcodes was used. TCRdb independently ran MiXCR on the 5' RACE reads; one entry per CDR3 protein. The sample consists of some 220,000 distinct CDR3 sequences, roughly 10% of them appearing once. To note about this clonotype: Its antigen is unknown.

The source material was blood, either unsorted or a sorted T cell fraction (not recorded which). The clonotype was recovered from a male donor with ankylosing spondylitis or in good health (not recorded which). V usage is TRBV29-1 and J usage is TRBJ1-1; D gene unclear. This CDR3 reads CSVEGPSPANTEAFF. CDR3 bases: TGCAGCGTTGAAGGACCGTCCCCGGCGAACACTGAAGCTTTCTTT.